This is a list of T cell receptor beta chains from one sample in a study of blood T cell repertoires in COVID-19. Method: immunoSEQ multiplex PCR; TCRdb's copy keeps in-frame clones and lacks some. Of some 88,000 clones listed, roughly 87% are singletons. The sequencing input was peripheral blood. All receptors come from a man in his fifties or sixties with acute or convalescent COVID-19. Each CDR3 is given with its conserved first and last residue.

12 TRBV12-3/TRBV12-4 CASSPTGREQYF
16 TRBV15 CATSRDGLAGSYEQYF
12 TRBV6-5 CASSIRAEGYTF
15 TRBV9 CASSVGQGRSYEQYF
18 TRBV9 CASSVDRQSAARTDTQYF
13 TRBV3-1/TRBV3-2 CASSQRATDTQYF
16 TRBV7-8 CASSPLRVTGGRGYTF
14 TRBV10-3 CAISTRGMGYEQYF
16 TRBV11-2 CASSYHGAASTDTQYF
14 TRBV24-1 CATSDTGGTDTQYF
15 TRBV7-6 CASSLVSPGGTPQYF
15 TRBV4-1 CASSQDPPRGDTQYF
14 TRBV5-1 CASSAQGRNTEAFF
15 TRBV5-1 CARKFDSYSNQPQHF
13 TRBV18 CASSPRRAYEQYF
13 TRBV6-5 CASTKTGGETQYF
14 TRBV5-1 CASSLSGQGNTQYF
13 TRBV18 CASSGTVDYEQYF
14 TRBV3-1/TRBV3-2 CASSQALVSYEQYF
15 TRBV29-1 CSVDGTGAGANVLTF
14 TRBV29-1 CSVSSLSGANVLTF
15 TRBV19 CASSIQGSGGNTIYF
14 TRBV5-4 CASSTAGTVGTQYF
15 TRBV9 CASSGGLRGIDTQYF
11 TRBV29-1 CSVAREQTQYF
14 TRBV29-1 CSVAGQGTSYEQYF
13 TRBV3-1/TRBV3-2 CASRDRGQETQYF
14 TRBV7-3 CASSLNGGSETQYF
16 TRBV5-1 CASSTFNTAGTGTQYF